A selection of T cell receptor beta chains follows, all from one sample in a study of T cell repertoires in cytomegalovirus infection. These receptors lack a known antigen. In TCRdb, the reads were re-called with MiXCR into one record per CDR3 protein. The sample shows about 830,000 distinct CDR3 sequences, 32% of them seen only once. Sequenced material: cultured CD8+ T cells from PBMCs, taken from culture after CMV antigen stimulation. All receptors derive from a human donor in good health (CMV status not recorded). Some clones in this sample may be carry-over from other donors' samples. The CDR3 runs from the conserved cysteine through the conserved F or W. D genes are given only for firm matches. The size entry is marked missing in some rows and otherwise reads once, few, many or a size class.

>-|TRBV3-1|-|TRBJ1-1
TGTGCCAGCAGCCCCACTGTCGGGGGGGGCACTGAAGCTTTCTTT
CASSPTVGGGTEAFF
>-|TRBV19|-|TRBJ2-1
TGTGCCAGTAGTATAGGAGTGGGCTCCTACAATGAGCAGTTCTTC
CASSIGVGSYNEQFF
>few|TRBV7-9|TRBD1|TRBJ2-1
TGTGCCAGCAGCCTGCGGGACAGGGCCAGCTCCTACAATGAGCAGTTCTTC
CASSLRDRASSYNEQFF
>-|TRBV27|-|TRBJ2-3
TGTGCCAGCAGTTTATATTTAGGTATAGATACGCAGTATTTT
CASSLYLGIDTQYF
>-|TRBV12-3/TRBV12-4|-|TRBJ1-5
TGTGCCAGCAGGGGGGCAACCCAGCATTTT
CASRGATQHF
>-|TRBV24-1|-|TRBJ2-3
TGTGCCACCAGTGGAGGGGCAGGGTTTTCAGATACGCAGTATTTT
CATSGGAGFSDTQYF
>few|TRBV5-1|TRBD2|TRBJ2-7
TGCGCCAGCAGCCCGGGGGGGGCAAGAGAGCAGTACTTC
CASSPGGAREQYF
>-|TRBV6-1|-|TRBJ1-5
TGTGCCAGCAGTGAGGGTGGACAGTTCAATCAGCCCCAGCATTTT
CASSEGGQFNQPQHF
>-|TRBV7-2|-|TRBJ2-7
TGTGCCAGCAGCTTAGGATCCACAGGGCGCTACGAGCAGTACTTC
CASSLGSTGRYEQYF
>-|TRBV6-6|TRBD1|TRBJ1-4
TGTGCCAGCAGCGGACCGGGACAGCCGACTAATGAAAAACTGTTTTTT
CASSGPGQPTNEKLFF
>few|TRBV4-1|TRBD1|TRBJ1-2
TGCGCCAGCAGCCAAAATACAGGGGGGATTAACTATGGCTACACCTTC
CASSQNTGGINYGYTF
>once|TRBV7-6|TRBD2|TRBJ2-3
TGTGTCAGCAGCGGGGGACTAGCGGGGGGCACAGATACGCAGTATTTT
CVSSGGLAGGTDTQYF
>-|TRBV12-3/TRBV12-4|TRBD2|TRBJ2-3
TGTGCCAGCAGTTCTAGCGGGGGAATTACCCCCGCAGATACGCAGTATTTT
CASSSSGGITPADTQYF
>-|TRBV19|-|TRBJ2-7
TGTGCCAGTAGACGGGAACCCTACGAGCAGTACTTC
CASRREPYEQYF
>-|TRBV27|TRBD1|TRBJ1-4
TGTGCCAGCAGTGCCCGGGACAGGGTTAATGAAAAACTGTTTTTT
CASSARDRVNEKLFF
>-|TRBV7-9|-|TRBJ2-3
TGTGCCAGCAGCCCGCGGGACGACCCGGCAGATACGCAGTATTTT
CASSPRDDPADTQYF
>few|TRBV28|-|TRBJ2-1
TGTGCCAGCAGTTTAATGAGCGATGAGCAGTTCTTC
CASSLMSDEQFF
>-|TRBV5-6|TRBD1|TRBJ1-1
TGTGCCAGCAGCTTGGAGCAGGGGGCCGGCACTGAAGCTTTCTTT
CASSLEQGAGTEAFF
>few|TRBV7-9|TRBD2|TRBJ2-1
TGTGCCAGCAGCTTAGAGGGACTAGCGGGGGGAGTCTGGTGGAATGAGCAGTTCTTC
CASSLEGLAGGVWWNEQFF
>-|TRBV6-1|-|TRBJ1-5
TGTGCCAGCAGTGAATGGGGCAGGGACAAAAATCAGCCCCAGCATTTT
CASSEWGRDKNQPQHF
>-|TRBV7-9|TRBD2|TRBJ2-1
TGTGCCAGCAGCTTCGGACTAGCGCGACACAATGAGCAGTTCTTC
CASSFGLARHNEQFF
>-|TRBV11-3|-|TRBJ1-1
TGTGCCAACAGCCAGCACTCAGTGAACACTGAAGCTTTCTTT
CANSQHSVNTEAFF
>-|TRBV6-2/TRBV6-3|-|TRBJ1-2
TGTGCCAGCAGTTACGAGGGGGGAATCGTTGGCTACACCTTC
CASSYEGGIVGYTF
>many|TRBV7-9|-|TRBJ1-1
TGTGCCAGCAGCCCCACCCACACTGAAGCTTTCTTT
CASSPTHTEAFF
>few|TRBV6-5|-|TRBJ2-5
TGTGCCAGCAGTAATTCCGGGACGATGATTTGGGAGACCCAGTACTTC
CASSNSGTMIWETQYF
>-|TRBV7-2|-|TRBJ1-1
TGTGCCAGCAGCTTAGCAGGGTGGGGGCAGGACACTGAAGCTTGCTTT
CASSLAGWGQDTEACF
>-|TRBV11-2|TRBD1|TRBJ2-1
TGTGCCAGCAGCTATCAAAAAATAGGACAGGGCCCCTACAATGAGCAGTTCTTC
CASSYQKIGQGPYNEQFF
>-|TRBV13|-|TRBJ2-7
TGTGCCAGCAGCTTAACGGCAGGGAACCGCCACGAGCAGTACTTC
CASSLTAGNRHEQYF
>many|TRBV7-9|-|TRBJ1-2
TGTGCCAGCAGCACCTCCGCCCAGCAAGTAGGCTACACCTTC
CASSTSAQQVGYTF
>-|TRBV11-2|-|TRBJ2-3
TGTGCCAGCAGCGACGGATTCTTCACAGATACGCAGTATTTT
CASSDGFFTDTQYF
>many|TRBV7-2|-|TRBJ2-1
TGTGCCAGCAGCTTAGGTGGGGTCTATGAGCAGTTCTTC
CASSLGGVYEQFF
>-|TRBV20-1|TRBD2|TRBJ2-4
TGCAGTGCTAGGGGGACTAGCGGCTCCCTGAGAAACATTCAGTACTTC
CSARGTSGSLRNIQYF
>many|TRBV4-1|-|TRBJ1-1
TGCGCCAGCAGCCAATTGGGTGGAGGAACTGAAGCTTTCTTT
CASSQLGGGTEAFF
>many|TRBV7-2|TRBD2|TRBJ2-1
TGTGCCAGCAGCTTAGCGAGTTGGAGGACTAGCGGGCCTACCTACAATGAGCAGTTCTTC
CASSLASWRTSGPTYNEQFF